This T cell receptor beta chain was documented in a study of shared clonotypes between healthy human individuals. Study-level points and caveats: Naive subsets generally had larger estimated richness than memory subsets. Naive CD4 clonotype sharing across a few donors was around 5.5%.

This clone has a single count. Its target is unknown. V dropped 2 bases and J dropped 4 bases, with 8 bases sitting between them. The germline V gene has CDR1 SNHLY and CDR2 FYNNEI. The CDR3 length is 13 residues. The assay was run at deep level. Genomic DNA of every subset was divided equally among multiple immunoSEQ plates. Clones were read by immunoSEQ multiplex PCR, and TCRdb kept only the in-frame ones, dropping some. The data show around 2,000,000 clones, with 90% to 95% seen just once and 0.1% to 0.15% held by the top ten. This clonotype originated in a man aged 18 to 30 in good health. The chain couples TRBV2 to TRBJ1-1; D gene uncertain. The sample consisted of naive CD4+ T cells sorted from blood. Subset specified: CD45RA+ positively selected. CDR3 in amino acids: CASSENTPTEAFF. DNA of the CDR3: TGTGCCAGCAGTGAAAATACGCCCACTGAAGCTTTCTTT. Complete variable domain (other parts from reference TRBV2 and TRBJ1-1): EPEVTQTPSHQVTQMGQEVILRCVPISNHLYFYWYRQILGQKVEFLVSFYNNEISEKSEIFDDQFSVERPDGSNFTLKIRSTKLEDSAMYFCASSENTPTEAFFGQGTRLTVV.